This TCR beta chain was obtained from a study of Ad26.COV2.S vaccination and SARS-CoV-2 variants. Study background: It was the COV1001 Ad26.COV2.S trial arm that included the donor.

Treatment here: 15 to 20 received Ad26.COV2.S at low or high dose, single or two shots; 5 received placebo; per-sample allocation not given. Specimens were obtained on day 63 following the first vaccine or placebo injection. Findings and limits, study-wide: Vaccinated individuals (as opposed to placebo recipients) had higher spike-specific TCR breadth. Vaccine and placebo groups showed comparable non-spike TCR breadth.

Measured with immunoSEQ multiplex PCR; TCRdb has only the in-frame clones, and not every one. The data show about 280,000 clones, with 80% to 90% seen just once and about 3.1% held by the top ten. About this clone: What it recognizes is unknown.

The TCR comes from a person aged 18-60 years who received the Ad26.COV2.S COVID-19 vaccine or a placebo. This specimen consisted of peripheral blood, obtained in a trial of Ad26.COV2.S vaccine versus placebo.

CDR3 amino acids: CASSQRTGGDFRVYEQYF. The CDR3 DNA sequence: TGTGCCAGCAGCCAGAGGACAGGGGGGGATTTCAGGGTTTACGAGCAGTACTTC. The chain employs TRBV7-2 and TRBJ2-7; 10 bases align to TRBD1. The CDR3 runs to 18 residues. Germline V lookup: CDR1 SGHTA, CDR2 FQGNSA. V gave up 5 bases and J gave up 4 bases; unmatched junction bases: 17.